Shown below are 29 T cell receptor beta chains from a single sample sequenced in a study of T cell responses to AZD1222 COVID-19 vaccine. Clones were read by immunoSEQ multiplex PCR, and TCRdb kept only the in-frame ones, dropping some. The sample yields about 150,000 clones, about 90% seen once. This sample comprised peripheral blood, obtained 28 days after the second AZD1222 dose. The receptors were sampled from an adult who received the AZD1222 COVID-19 vaccine.

In its sample, this clone was seen once. This rearrangement joins TRBV19 to TRBJ1-2; 7 nucleotides agree with TRBD1. Germline trimming cut 0 bases from V and 8 bases from J; bases unmatched to any gene: 6. This CDR3 is built from 14 residues. The germline V gene encodes CDR1 LNHDA and CDR2 SQIVND (reference sequence). CDR3 sequence reads: CASSIEVGGKGYTF. In DNA form, the CDR3 reads TGTGCCAGTAGTATAGAGGTAGGGGGCAAAGGCTACACCTTC.

The V and J genes are TRBV4-1 and TRBJ2-7; D is possibly TRBD2 (5 bases). The V gene's germline CDR1 is MGHRA and CDR2 YSYEKL. This CDR3 contains 15 residues. V lost 3 bases and J lost 3, with 15 bases in between. CDR3 coding DNA: TGCGCCAGCAGCCAGGCCCTAGGAGGTAACTACGAGCAGTACTTC. Its protein product is CASSQALGGNYEQYF.

This chain joins TRBV21-1 and TRBJ2-1; TRBD2 is taken as the D call from the table, unchecked against the DNA. TRBV21-1 is a known pseudogene. The length of the CDR3 is 15 residues. CDR3 loop: CASSKGYQRGFEQFF. Here the CDR3 DNA reads TGTGCCAGCAGCAAAGGTTACCAGCGGGGTTTTGAGCAGTTCTTC.

V is TRBV4-3 and J is TRBJ1-3; D is undetermined. This CDR3 spans 18 amino acids. Germline-derived CDR1 and CDR2 are LGHNA and YSLEER. Trimming took off 4 bases at V and 0 bases at J, with 19 bases between the two ends. The CDR3 coding sequence is TGCGCCAGCAGCCGCACAGCCGGACCGAATTACTCTGGAAACACCATATATTTT. It codes for CASSRTAGPNYSGNTIYF.

This chain links TRBV11-2 with TRBJ2-3; tentatively, D is TRBD2 (6 bases). The CDR3 spans 19 residues. Trimming removed 4 bases at V and 1 base at J, with 24 bases between. From germline, CDR1 is SGHAT and CDR2 FQNNGV. The CDR3 region is CASSSISFIGRGGTDTQYF. The CDR3 DNA is TGTGCCAGCAGCTCCATCTCTTTTATTGGGCGGGGTGGCACAGATACGCAGTATTTT.

This clone was found a few times. The gene calls are TRBV7-6 and TRBJ2-5; 12 bases fit TRBD2. The CDR3 spans 15 residues. V was clipped by 5 bases and J by 4 bases; unmatched bases: 5. Germline V lookup: CDR1 SGHVS, CDR2 FNYEAQ. The CDR3 here is CASSPLAGGIETQYF. The CDR3 DNA follows: TGTGCCAGCAGCCCGCTAGCGGGAGGGATAGAGACCCAGTACTTC.

The chain uses TRBV27 and TRBJ2-7; 9 bases agree with TRBD1. CDR1 is MNHEY, CDR2 SMNVEV, per germline (reference sequence). The CDR3 has 16 residues. V was clipped by 1 base and J by 3 bases; unmatched bases: 7. CDR3 bases: TGTGCCAGCAGTTTATTGGGACAGGGCTTAAACTACGAGCAGTACTTC. Residues: CASSLLGQGLNYEQYF.

The chain couples TRBV29-1 to TRBJ1-2; D is unclear. The CDR3 runs 13 residues. CDR1 and CDR2 (germline): SQVTM, ANQGSEA. Trimming removed 0 bases at V and 7 bases at J, with 12 bases between. CDR3 DNA sequence: TGCAGCGTTGAAGATCGGCCGGAGTTTGGCTACACCTTC. It translates to CSVEDRPEFGYTF.

The chain carries TRBV5-4 and TRBJ2-6; D ambiguous. V was shortened by 2 bases and J by 0 bases, with 9 bases between the two germline ends. CDR1 SGHNT and CDR2 YYREEE come from the germline V gene (reference sequence). This CDR3 is built from 16 residues. The CDR3 DNA reads TGTGCCAGCAGCTTAGACATCTCCTCTGGGGCCAACGTCCTGACTTTC. This gives the protein CASSLDISSGANVLTF.

The chain links TRBV2 to TRBJ2-1; D is perhaps TRBD2 (7 bases). The CDR3 loop spans 16 amino acids. Between the trimmed V and J ends, which lost 3 bases and 9 bases, there was a span of 21 bases. Germline loops: CDR1 SNHLY, CDR2 FYNNEI. The CDR3 reads CASSDGTGRVSREQFF. As DNA, the CDR3 is TGTGCCAGCAGTGATGGAACAGGGAGGGTTTCTCGTGAGCAGTTCTTC.

The J gene is TRBJ2-3, the V gene TRBV29-1; 10 bases line up with TRBD2. The CDR3 has 15 residues. The ends lost 7 bases at V and 5 bases at J; junction bases unmatched: 12. Germline CDR1 and CDR2: SQVTM and ANQGSEA. The CDR3 spells CSAFYLAGVGDTQYF. CDR3 DNA: TGCAGCGCGTTTTATCTAGCGGGAGTTGGAGATACGCAGTATTTT.

The CDR3 bases are TGTGCCAGCACCGATCCGGGACAAAAGAACACTGAAGCTTTCTTT. Its protein is CASTDPGQKNTEAFF. This chain joins TRBV6-1 and TRBJ1-1, with D perhaps TRBD1 (6 bases). The germline V gene has CDR1 MNHNS and CDR2 SASEGT. The germline V and J ends were trimmed by 7 bases and 1 base, with 16 bases remaining between them. There are 15 residues in the CDR3.

The chain is built from TRBV11-3 and TRBJ2-3, with D unresolved. Trimming took 6 bases from V and 6 from J, leaving 13 bases between them. Germline CDR1 reads SGHNT; CDR2 reads YENEEA. The CDR3 totals 13 residues. The CDR3 is CASSQYGQDTQYF. For the CDR3, the DNA is TGTGCCAGCAGTCAGTACGGCCAGGATACGCAGTATTTT.

In DNA form, the CDR3 reads TGTGCCATCAGTGAGTCCCACAGGGGGCGCTTTCAATATGGCTACACCTTC. Protein sequence: CAISESHRGRFQYGYTF. The rearrangement joins TRBV10-3 to TRBJ1-2; 9 bases map to TRBD1. The CDR3 is 17 residues long. Germline V gene lookup returns CDR1 ENHRY and CDR2 SYGVKD. V lost 0 bases, J lost 5 bases, and 10 bases stayed unmatched.

A single count supports this clone. This sequence joins TRBV2 and TRBJ1-4; no definite D call. This CDR3 has 14 amino acids. V was trimmed by 3 bases and J by 2 bases, leaving 7 bases between them. Germline V gives CDR1 SNHLY, CDR2 FYNNEI. CDR3 sequence (DNA): TGTGCCAGCAGTGATCAGTTGACTAATGAAAAACTGTTTTTT. Amino acid sequence: CASSDQLTNEKLFF.

The rearrangement joins TRBV15 to TRBJ1-4; D possibly corresponds to TRBD1 (5 bases). V gave up 0 bases and J gave up 8 bases, with 13 bases separating them. There are 15 residues in the CDR3. Germline V gene sequence: CDR1 LNHNV, CDR2 YYDKDF (reference sequence). Written as DNA, the CDR3 is TGTGCCACCAGCAGAGACAGGGCCGGTCAAGAAAAACTGTTTTTT. Translating it yields CATSRDRAGQEKLFF.

A note on this clone: An end of the junction does not agree with germline; a read error may underlie this. This sequence joins TRBV10-3 and TRBJ1-4; TRBD1 matches at 7 bases. The CDR3 is made up of 15 amino acids. CDR1 is ENHRY and CDR2 is SYGVKD in the germline V gene. Here the CDR3 reads CAISDTDRVHEKLFF. The CDR3 DNA is TGTGCTATCAGTGATACTGACAGGGTTCATGAAAAACTGTTTTTT.

CDR3 sequence (DNA): TGTGCCAGCAGTCCAGGGGGGGACACCGGGGAGCTGTTTTTT. Translation gives CASSPGGDTGELFF. The chain employs TRBV6-5 and TRBJ2-2; D possibly uses TRBD1 or TRBD2 (7 bases each). V lost 5 bases and J lost 3, with 10 bases in between. Per the germline V gene, CDR1 is MNHEY and CDR2 is SVGAGI. The CDR3 consists of 14 residues.

The chain recombines TRBV18 with TRBJ1-5; D possibly corresponds to TRBD1 (5 bases). The germline V and J ends were trimmed by 3 bases and 1 base, with 10 bases remaining between them. The length of the CDR3 is 15 residues. Germline V lookup: CDR1 KGHSH, CDR2 LQKENI. The CDR3 protein is CASSPSGASNQPQHF. The CDR3, as DNA: TGTGCCAGCTCACCCAGCGGGGCAAGCAATCAGCCCCAGCATTTT.

The chain has TRBV11-2 and TRBJ1-3, with D possibly matching TRBD1 (6 bases). Trimming stripped 4 bases from V and 0 bases from J, with 10 bases between. Germline lookup yields CDR1 SGHAT and CDR2 FQNNGV. The CDR3 sequence is 15 residues long. The CDR3 loop is CASSYTQGSGNTIYF. In DNA, the CDR3 is TGTGCCAGCAGCTACACACAGGGCTCTGGAAACACCATATATTTT.

The J gene is TRBJ2-7, the V gene TRBV7-2; D could derive from TRBD1 or TRBD2 (5 bases each). This CDR3 has 16 residues. V gave up 1 base and J gave up 0 bases, with 13 bases separating them. The V gene's germline CDR1 is SGHTA and CDR2 FQGNSA. CDR3 DNA sequence: TGTGCCAGCAGCTTAGAGGGGACGGTGAGCTCCTACGAGCAGTACTTC. Protein: CASSLEGTVSSYEQYF. Supplemented by reference TRBV7-2 and TRBJ2-7, the full variable domain reads GAGVSQSPSNKVTEKGKDVELRCDPISGHTALYWYRQSLGQGLEFLIYFQGNSAPDKSGLPSDRFSAERTGGSVSTLTIQRTQQEDSAVYLCASSLEGTVSSYEQYFGPGTRLTVT.

The chain joins TRBV27 to TRBJ2-3; 7 nucleotides match TRBD1. Germline CDR1 reads MNHEY; CDR2 reads SMNVEV (reference sequence). With 1 base clipped from V and 2 bases from J, the junction kept 3 bases outside the gene matches. The CDR3 is 15 amino acids. CDR3 residues: CASSLLTGNTDTQYF. The CDR3 bases are TGTGCCAGCAGTTTATTGACAGGGAACACAGATACGCAGTATTTT.

The rearrangement uses TRBV9 and TRBJ1-1; D is unresolved. In germline, CDR1 is SGDLS, CDR2 YYNGEE. V was trimmed by 1 base and J by 1 base, leaving 5 bases between them. The CDR3 is 13 residues long. The chain's CDR3 is CASSVIGNTEAFF. CDR3 coding DNA: TGTGCCAGCAGCGTAATAGGGAACACTGAAGCTTTCTTT.

The CDR3 DNA reads TGTGCCAGCAGAGAACAGAATAACTATGGCTACACCTTC. This codes for CASREQNNYGYTF. The chain employs TRBV2 and TRBJ1-2; D remains unclear. Per germline, CDR1 SNHLY and CDR2 FYNNEI. V was trimmed by 6 bases and J by 1 base, leaving 9 bases between them. The CDR3 extends over 13 amino acids.

The chain uses TRBV5-1 and TRBJ1-1, with D hard to call. V was cut by 3 bases and J by 0 bases, with 9 bases left in between. The CDR3 runs 14 residues. Germline V gene data show CDR1 as SGHRS and CDR2 as YFSETQ. CDR3 nucleotide sequence: TGCGCCAGCAGCTCTGGCCTTATGAACACTGAAGCTTTCTTT. This sequence encodes CASSSGLMNTEAFF.

The chain links TRBV7-2 to TRBJ2-7; 8 bases match TRBD2. Germline V gives CDR1 SGHTA, CDR2 FQGNSA. This CDR3 has 15 residues. V was pared by 6 bases and J by 0 bases, with 7 bases of the junction left unmatched. CDR3: CASSWRAGVSYEQYF. CDR3 DNA: TGTGCCAGCAGTTGGAGAGCGGGGGTCTCCTACGAGCAGTACTTC.

This clone was found a few times. The CDR3 DNA reads as TGCAGCGTTGATTCTGGACAGACTTATGGCTACACCTTC. Its translation: CSVDSGQTYGYTF. The J gene is TRBJ1-2, the V gene TRBV29-1, with TRBD1 as a possible D gene (6 bases). In germline, CDR1 is SQVTM, CDR2 ANQGSEA. The CDR3 has 13 amino acids. Trimming took 3 bases from V and 5 from J, leaving 13 bases between them.

CDR3 in amino acids: CASSEGSSPIYGYTF. The CDR3, as DNA: TGTGCCAGCAGTGAAGGAAGTAGCCCCATTTATGGCTACACCTTC. This rearrangement joins TRBV25-1 to TRBJ1-2; D gene unclear. This CDR3 is built from 15 residues. V gave up 2 bases and J gave up 5 bases, with 15 bases separating them. Germline V gene sequence: CDR1 MGHDK, CDR2 SYGVNS.

The rearrangement joins TRBV2 to TRBJ1-4; 9 bases are a match to TRBD1. CDR1 is SNHLY and CDR2 is FYNNEI in the germline V gene. CDR3 length equals 14 residues. J gave up 4 bases and V 6 bases, and 3 bases lay outside the gene matches. CDR3 DNA: TGTGCCAGCAGGACAGGGGGGTATAATGAAAAACTGTTTTTT. Its translation: CASRTGGYNEKLFF.